This T cell receptor (beta chain) was recovered during a study of cytomegalovirus exposure and HLA in healthy donors (dated by TCRdb to the late 2010s). About the study as a whole: An earlier analysis of several hundred of the donors reported roughly 270 Gb of sequence data and 117 million unique TCR beta sequences from around 200 million T cells. An early release that covered about 640 HLA-typed donors contained about 300 gigabases of sequencing data and tens of millions of unique TCR sequences. Of the roughly 390 genotyped donors, roughly 85% fell in the genetic ancestry cluster associated with self-reported Caucasian donors. The study aimed to test whether cataloging public T cell receptors could reveal signatures of past pathogen exposure. The study used immunosequencing to profile the T cell repertoires of 670 or so subjects and linked those repertoires to cytomegalovirus serostatus. In addition to the first cohort of several hundred subjects, a separate validation cohort of 120 different subjects was used. High-throughput TCR immunosequencing, statistical association of individual TCRs with disease status, and machine learning were combined to predict cytomegalovirus infection status. In a later analysis, previously published TCR beta repertoires from fewer than 750 donors were re-analyzed and high-resolution HLA genotyping was added so that TCR occurrence patterns could be studied. In the later analysis, no new phenotypic data were used to find candidate immune exposures; instead, reliance was placed on TCR beta sequences and their occurrence across donors. An earlier analysis of 587 of the donors used high-throughput TCR beta sequencing to judge whether each TCR beta V gene segment behaved as functional or pseudogenic. Donor age, sex, ethnicity and CMV serostatus were compiled alongside the repertoire data. In a later genetic analysis, genome-wide SNP genotypes for about 55% of the 666 donors were used, and that subset was treated as a discovery cohort. All discovery cohort repertoires had been generated using a single sequencing platform. Class I and class II HLA loci were covered by the typing at four-digit resolution. Typing coverage varied by locus: roughly 629-640 donors for A, B, C, DRB1 and DQB1; approximately 520 for DQA1; more than 600 for DPA1; 450 to 480 for DPB1. About 5 DR-DQ haplotypes were handled as single units for association and clustering, since linkage in the cohort was strong. Across some 400 genotyped donors of the cohort, an average of approximately 200,000 unique TCR beta nucleotide sequences per donor were sequenced, and roughly 20% of those sequences were non-productive.

For this clone: Its cognate antigen has yet to be identified. Base qualities are not recorded, but no much larger clone differs from it by a single base.

From cysteine to phenylalanine, the CDR3 is 14 amino acids long. Of the read, only the CDR3 DNA is kept; its 42 bases are in frame from base 1. For CDR1 and CDR2, the germline V gene (reference sequence) lists SGHNT and YYREEE. V gives up 1 base and J gives up 3 bases, and the segment between their germline ends measures 10 bases. Receptor libraries were prepared by the immunoSEQ multiplex PCR assay. A mixture of 60 forward primers for TCR Vbeta segments and 13 reverse primers for TCR Jbeta segments was used in the multiplex PCR. Amplification of the CDR3 region of rearranged TCR beta genes was performed with a multiplex PCR assay on genomic DNA. Amplified TCR beta libraries were sequenced as 87-base-pair reads on the Illumina HiSeq System. Regarding the original processing steps: A later analysis counted approximately 76 million unique TCR beta chains across the 700 or so repertoires, and around 12 million of these chains were shared by at least two donors. A nearest-neighbor algorithm error-corrected the raw reads and collapsed the reads into unique sequences, merging closely related sequences to remove PCR and sequencing errors. Alignment of CDR3 sequences to IMGT reference sequences was used to assign V, D and J gene segments. For a sequence to be retained, at least a six-nucleotide match to both a V gene segment and a J gene segment was required. A rearrangement counted as productive if the CDR3 had no stop codons and remained in frame with V and J, and every other rearrangement counted as non-productive. Following IMGT convention, CDR3 was defined as the stretch from the second conserved V-encoded cysteine to the conserved J-encoded phenylalanine. The earlier analysis of about 530 of the donors excluded any sequence lacking an unambiguous match to a single V gene segment. In an earlier analysis of a few hundred of the donors, V segments were called functional above 56.7% productive rearrangements and were called segregating when the between-donor standard deviation exceeded 5%. To diagnose cytomegalovirus status from the catalog of TCR beta chain sequences, a statistical classification framework was built. In a later analysis, V and J genes were assigned by comparing TCR nucleotide sequences against IMGT/GENE-DB human TR gene sequences. Using the TCRdist pipeline, a later analysis assigned CDR3 sequences along with most-parsimonious VDJ recombination scenarios. A later analysis defined each TCR beta chain by its CDR3 amino acid sequence plus V-gene family, and excluded reads lacking a unique V-gene family. To address suspected cross-contamination and a sequencing artifact, a later analysis removed 592 highly shared, low-generation-probability nucleotide sequences. In a later analysis, a clonal expansion index was calculated for each public chain from normalized within-repertoire ranks of inferred template counts. In a later analysis, generation probabilities were computed with a VDJ recombination model fitted to out-of-frame rearrangements, and the resulting probabilities were checked against IGoR. In a later analysis, TCR-TCR, TCR-HLA and TCR-CMV co-occurrence was scored with hypergeometric tests, and a repertoire-size bias correction was applied to TCR pairs. A later analysis estimated false discovery rates by permuting HLA or CMV assignments 20 times. In a later analysis, co-occurring TCRs were grouped with DBSCAN, and TCRdist sequence similarity was added when clustering was performed within HLA-allele-positive subsets. Repertoires with fewer than 30,000 or more than 120,000 public chains were left out of co-occurrence clustering, as were about 5 repertoires with anomalous nucleotide sharing. TCRdb mirrors the immuneACCESS table, restricted to in-frame sequences. Some clones are absent from its copies; in checked studies, under half trace to an unresolved V gene, and the reason for the others is unknown. That table gives V, J and clone size, and the DNA gave D and trimming. The sample has approximately 90,000 clones on record, over 75% of them singletons. About 2% of the sample is taken by the ten largest.

The cohort consisted of hundreds of healthy bone marrow donors. At the time of sampling, every cohort member was nominally healthy, though immune exposures that went unrecorded were likely present. The donor tested CMV seronegative, placing the donor among the 352 seronegative members of the cohort. A peripheral blood sample was collected from each donor, and TCR beta sequencing was performed on peripheral blood mononuclear cells. Genomic DNA extraction from the blood cell samples was performed with the Qiagen DNeasy Blood Extraction Kit. Findings and caveats that apply to the study as a whole: Across donors, most TCR sequences were observed very rarely, whereas some public TCRs were present in many individuals. Because HLA typing was unavailable for some donors at each locus, only the typed subset was used in association tests. Several of the top co-occurrence clusters appeared to be linked to parvovirus B19, influenza, CMV and Epstein-Barr virus, according to a later analysis. Specific HLA alleles were associated with some 15,000 TCR beta sequences at a false discovery rate of 0.05 in a later analysis. A further reported finding was that TCR beta sequences accurately predicted the HLA-A and HLA-B alleles for most subjects in the first cohort. In a later analysis, TCR association rates were found to vary across HLA loci, with the most associated TCRs seen for DRB1 alleles and the fewest for HLA-C alleles. An association between a missense DCLRE1C variant and V-gene and J-gene trimming of TCR beta chains was found in a later genetic analysis and replicated in an independent cohort. In an earlier analysis of 587 of the donors, most TCR beta V segments were observed in productive rearrangements about 90% or about 30% of the time, broadly matching IMGT annotations. The earlier analysis of around 600 of the donors excluded about 16 rarely observed V segments, including chromosome 9 orphons, because counts were too low. In vitro tests confirmed that a few of the cytomegalovirus-associated TCR beta chains recognize cytomegalovirus antigens. In both the original and validation cohorts, the classifier was reported to diagnose cytomegalovirus status with high specificity and sensitivity. Some IMGT-functional V segments, including TRBV6-2 and TRBV6-3, could not be told apart with the 87-base-pair reads, so those segments were excluded. A later analysis found that HLA-associated TCR beta chains were more clonally expanded and had lower generation probabilities than equally common non-associated chains. This cohort had only TCR beta chains sequenced, and the lack of alpha or paired-chain data limited which features could be detected. Correlated functional status among segregating V segments might be attributable to linkage disequilibrium, but an unknown experimental factor could not be ruled out. It was suggested by the authors that the approach could potentially be generalized to other disease states and immunological phenotypes. In the study, 164 TCR beta chains were listed as associated with cytomegalovirus. CMV serostatus was the only immune exposure information available for the cohort. Assigning TCR associations to individual alleles was difficult when HLA alleles, especially DR and DQ, strongly co-occurred. Sequencing depth was assumed to be roughly uniform across donors in the presence/absence analyses, though that assumption may not hold. A cluster of highly shared sequence variants was judged likely to represent a technical artifact of the sequencing pipeline. According to a later genetic analysis, donors in an Asian-associated ancestry cluster had fewer N-insertions in productive TCRs than the approximately 670-donor mean. In a later analysis, most CMV-associated TCR beta chains were found to appear HLA-restricted, with HLA associations seemingly driven largely by CMV exposure.

The sample comprised PBMCs. The V gene is TRBV5-4 and the J gene is TRBJ1-1; TRBD1 is perhaps the D gene, given 5 matching bases. This receptor was identified in a boy aged 5-17 years in good health and CMV-seronegative. This receptor has the CDR3 CASSLRGEYTEAFF. The nucleotides read TGTGCCAGCAGCTTGCGGGGGGAATACACTGAAGCTTTCTTT.